This T cell receptor beta chain was sequenced in a study of shared clonotypes between healthy human individuals. Regarding the study as a whole: A small donor pool kept down the genetic and exposure-history diversity that was represented.

The donors, all of them Caucasian adults, lived in Nashville, Tennessee. Germline assignment: CDR1 MDHEN and CDR2 SYDVKM. The CDR3 covers 12 residues. Regarding this clone: The antigen is undetermined. A junction end diverges from the germline sequence, so it may reflect a read error.

Here immunoSEQ multiplex PCR was the method, and the copy in TCRdb shows in-frame clones only, minus some. The sample contains 2 million to 2.5 million clones, approximately 90% of which appear only once. Sample: naive CD4+ T cells from PBMCs. The subset denotes: CD45RA+ positively selected. The chain is built from TRBV28 and TRBJ1-2; the D gene is possibly TRBD1 (5 bases). The source of this sequence is a man between 18 and 29 years old in good health. Some clones in this sample may be carry-over from other donors' samples. The CDR3 spells CASSLSGTLSAF. CDR3 coding DNA: TGTGCCAGCAGTTTATCGGGGACTCTTAGCGCCTTC.